This is a list of T cell receptor beta chains from one sample in a study of T cell repertoires in cytomegalovirus infection. TCRdb redid the calling of the reads with MiXCR, one entry per CDR3 protein. The table has about 150,000 distinct CDR3 sequences, 20% to 30% seen once. What was sequenced was PBMCs. These receptors originate from a human donor in good health (CMV status not recorded). Some clones in this sample may be carry-over from other donors' samples. CDR3s include the opening cysteine and the closing phenylalanine or tryptophan. D genes are given only for firm matches. Part of the rows lack a size; the others show once, few, many or a class for expanded clones.

v_call: TRBV7-9
clone_size: -
d_call: TRBD1
j_call: TRBJ1-1
cdr3_nt: TGTGCCAGCAGCTTAGGGGACAGGGAATACACTGAAGCTTTCTTT
cdr3_aa: CASSLGDREYTEAFF

v_call: TRBV20-1
clone_size: few
d_call: -
j_call: TRBJ2-4
cdr3_nt: TGCAGTGCTCCGACAGCTACCCAAGCCAAAAACATTCAGTACTTC
cdr3_aa: CSAPTATQAKNIQYF

v_call: TRBV20-1
clone_size: -
d_call: TRBD2
j_call: TRBJ2-3
cdr3_nt: TGCAGTGCGGGGAGGGGTAGCGGGACCGCAGATACGCAGTATTTT
cdr3_aa: CSAGRGSGTADTQYF

v_call: TRBV5-1
clone_size: few
d_call: TRBD1
j_call: TRBJ1-3
cdr3_nt: TGCGCCAGCAGCTGGGACAGGTCCTCTGGAAACACCATATATTTT
cdr3_aa: CASSWDRSSGNTIYF

v_call: TRBV30
clone_size: -
d_call: TRBD1
j_call: TRBJ1-2
cdr3_nt: TGTGCCTGGAGTGTGATCACAGGGGGCTATGGCTACACCTTC
cdr3_aa: CAWSVITGGYGYTF

v_call: TRBV7-9
clone_size: many
d_call: TRBD1
j_call: TRBJ2-4
cdr3_nt: TGTGCCAGCAGCTTATCCGGGACAGTGGGAAACATTCAGTACTTC
cdr3_aa: CASSLSGTVGNIQYF

v_call: TRBV2
clone_size: few
d_call: -
j_call: TRBJ2-6
cdr3_nt: TGTGCCAGCAGTGAGGCTAGCTCTGGGGCCAACGTCCTGACTTTC
cdr3_aa: CASSEASSGANVLTF

v_call: TRBV19
clone_size: once
d_call: -
j_call: TRBJ1-1
cdr3_nt: TGTGCCACGGGACCGGGGACTGAAGCTTTCTTT
cdr3_aa: CATGPGTEAFF

v_call: TRBV2
clone_size: -
d_call: -
j_call: TRBJ1-2
cdr3_nt: TGTGCCAGCAGTGGAGGCGCTAACTATGGCTACACCTTC
cdr3_aa: CASSGGANYGYTF

v_call: TRBV10-3
clone_size: -
d_call: TRBD1
j_call: TRBJ2-7
cdr3_nt: TGTGCCATCAGTGAGAATGGACAGGGCGACGAGCAGTACTTC
cdr3_aa: CAISENGQGDEQYF

v_call: TRBV6-5
clone_size: many
d_call: TRBD2
j_call: TRBJ2-1
cdr3_nt: TGTGCCAGCAGTTACGTCGGGACTATCAATGAGCAGTTCTTC
cdr3_aa: CASSYVGTINEQFF

v_call: TRBV5-1
clone_size: few
d_call: TRBD1
j_call: TRBJ1-1
cdr3_nt: TGCGCCAGCAGCTTGGGAGGGGGCGCGAACACTGAAGCTTTCTTT
cdr3_aa: CASSLGGGANTEAFF

v_call: TRBV7-2
clone_size: many
d_call: -
j_call: TRBJ2-7
cdr3_nt: TGTGCCAGCAGCTTGGACGGGACGTCCTACGAGCAGTACTTC
cdr3_aa: CASSLDGTSYEQYF

v_call: TRBV7-4
clone_size: few
d_call: TRBD2
j_call: TRBJ2-3
cdr3_nt: TGTGCCAGCAGCTTACTAGCGGGAGTAACAGATACGCAGTATTTT
cdr3_aa: CASSLLAGVTDTQYF

v_call: TRBV27
clone_size: -
d_call: -
j_call: TRBJ1-1
cdr3_nt: TGTGCCAGCAGTTTAACCGACGGGACTTACACAGCGGCTTTCTTT
cdr3_aa: CASSLTDGTYTAAFF

v_call: TRBV6-2/TRBV6-3
clone_size: -
d_call: -
j_call: TRBJ2-3
cdr3_nt: TGTGCCGCGGCGGGGCTAGCGCTGGATGATACGCAGTATTTT
cdr3_aa: CAAAGLALDDTQYF

v_call: TRBV9
clone_size: -
d_call: -
j_call: TRBJ2-5
cdr3_nt: TGTGCCAGCGGGCAACTGCCCTCAGAGACCCAGTACTTC
cdr3_aa: CASGQLPSETQYF

v_call: TRBV25-1
clone_size: -
d_call: -
j_call: TRBJ1-6
cdr3_nt: TGTGCCAGCAGTAGTCGGGGAACCTATAATTCACCCCTCCACTTT
cdr3_aa: CASSSRGTYNSPLHF

v_call: TRBV7-2
clone_size: many
d_call: TRBD1
j_call: TRBJ1-3
cdr3_nt: TGTGCCAGCAGCAACAGGGGACTTGGAAACACCATATATTTT
cdr3_aa: CASSNRGLGNTIYF

v_call: TRBV19
clone_size: many
d_call: -
j_call: TRBJ2-7
cdr3_nt: TGTGCCAGTAGTATAGGCGGAGCGGCAGGGGTCACCTACGAGCAGTACTTC
cdr3_aa: CASSIGGAAGVTYEQYF

v_call: TRBV10-3
clone_size: -
d_call: -
j_call: TRBJ2-5
cdr3_nt: TGTGCCATCAGTGGGGAGAGAGGGGAAGGCCAAGAGACCCAGTACTTC
cdr3_aa: CAISGERGEGQETQYF

v_call: TRBV27
clone_size: -
d_call: TRBD1
j_call: TRBJ1-6
cdr3_nt: TGTGCCAGCAGGGGGATCCGGGACAGGGGACGAGGATCACCCCTCCACTTT
cdr3_aa: CASRGIRDRGRGSPLHF

v_call: TRBV5-1
clone_size: -
d_call: -
j_call: TRBJ1-5
cdr3_nt: TGCGCCAGCAGGGAATCTGGGGGCAATCAGCCCCAGCATTTT
cdr3_aa: CASRESGGNQPQHF

v_call: TRBV9
clone_size: -
d_call: TRBD1
j_call: TRBJ1-4
cdr3_nt: TGTGCCAGCAGCGTAGATGGACAGGATGAAAAACTGTTTTTT
cdr3_aa: CASSVDGQDEKLFF

v_call: TRBV12-3/TRBV12-4
clone_size: few
d_call: -
j_call: TRBJ1-6
cdr3_nt: TGTGCCAGCAGGGAAAGGAGGTCCTATAATTCACCCCTCCACTTT
cdr3_aa: CASRERRSYNSPLHF

v_call: TRBV20-1
clone_size: few
d_call: -
j_call: TRBJ2-3
cdr3_nt: TGCAGTGCTACCCCACCTGGGCTAGTCGGGGATACGCAGTATTTT
cdr3_aa: CSATPPGLVGDTQYF

v_call: TRBV6-2/TRBV6-3
clone_size: -
d_call: -
j_call: TRBJ2-7
cdr3_nt: TGTGCCAGCAGTTACGGGGGAGGCTCCTACGAGCAGTACTTC
cdr3_aa: CASSYGGGSYEQYF

v_call: TRBV19
clone_size: -
d_call: -
j_call: TRBJ1-5
cdr3_nt: TGTGCCAGTATAGATCCGGGAATGAGCAATCAGCCCCAGCATTTT
cdr3_aa: CASIDPGMSNQPQHF

v_call: TRBV4-1
clone_size: -
d_call: -
j_call: TRBJ2-2
cdr3_nt: TGCGCCAGCAGCCTAGGACCCGTCACCGGGGAGCTGTTTTTT
cdr3_aa: CASSLGPVTGELFF

v_call: TRBV15
clone_size: few
d_call: -
j_call: TRBJ2-3
cdr3_nt: TGTGCCACCAGCCTTGGCGGGTCGGGTGGGACAGATACGCAGTATTTT
cdr3_aa: CATSLGGSGGTDTQYF

v_call: TRBV7-2
clone_size: many
d_call: -
j_call: TRBJ2-2
cdr3_nt: TGTGCCAGCAGCCAGACATTCAACACCGGGGAGCTGTTTTTT
cdr3_aa: CASSQTFNTGELFF

v_call: TRBV7-8
clone_size: many
d_call: -
j_call: TRBJ2-4
cdr3_nt: TGTGCCAGCAGCCCGGGGGGCCGGGACATTCAGTACTTC
cdr3_aa: CASSPGGRDIQYF

v_call: TRBV30
clone_size: few
d_call: -
j_call: TRBJ1-5
cdr3_nt: TGTGCCTGGGGCACCGGGACCGTGAGCAATCAGCCCCAGCATTTT
cdr3_aa: CAWGTGTVSNQPQHF

v_call: TRBV24-1
clone_size: many
d_call: TRBD2
j_call: TRBJ2-5
cdr3_nt: TGTGCCACCGGATCACTAGCGGTTGGACAAGAGACCCAGTACTTC
cdr3_aa: CATGSLAVGQETQYF

v_call: TRBV27
clone_size: -
d_call: TRBD1
j_call: TRBJ2-6
cdr3_nt: TGTGCCAGCAGCCCCGACAGGGTCCTTTGGGCCTCTGGGGCCAACGTCCTGACTTTC
cdr3_aa: CASSPDRVLWASGANVLTF

v_call: TRBV7-2
clone_size: many
d_call: TRBD1
j_call: TRBJ2-5
cdr3_nt: TGTGCCAGCAGCCAGACAGGGGGCTGGGAGACCCAGTACTTC
cdr3_aa: CASSQTGGWETQYF

v_call: TRBV11-1
clone_size: many
d_call: -
j_call: TRBJ2-5
cdr3_nt: TGTGCCAGCAGCTTAGGAAGACTGGACGTACAAGAGACCCAGTACTTC
cdr3_aa: CASSLGRLDVQETQYF

v_call: TRBV7-8
clone_size: many
d_call: -
j_call: TRBJ2-7
cdr3_nt: TGTGCCAGCAGCTTAGAGCCGGACAAAGCTTGGGAGCAGTACTTC
cdr3_aa: CASSLEPDKAWEQYF

v_call: TRBV5-4
clone_size: -
d_call: TRBD1
j_call: TRBJ1-2
cdr3_nt: TGTGCCAGCAGCTTGGTTCAGGGGGCAAACTATGGCTACACCTTC
cdr3_aa: CASSLVQGANYGYTF

v_call: TRBV28
clone_size: few
d_call: -
j_call: TRBJ1-2
cdr3_nt: TGTGCGGTGGAGGGCAGAGGCAACTATGGCTACACCTTC
cdr3_aa: CAVEGRGNYGYTF

v_call: TRBV12-3/TRBV12-4
clone_size: -
d_call: -
j_call: TRBJ2-7
cdr3_nt: TGTGCCAGCAGTTTACTGTCACAGGCAATCTACGAGCAGTACTTC
cdr3_aa: CASSLLSQAIYEQYF

v_call: TRBV2
clone_size: -
d_call: TRBD2
j_call: TRBJ2-1
cdr3_nt: TGTGCCAGCAAACTAGCGGGAGGAGATGAGCAGTTCTTC
cdr3_aa: CASKLAGGDEQFF

v_call: TRBV7-2
clone_size: many
d_call: TRBD2
j_call: TRBJ2-3
cdr3_nt: TGTGCCAGCAGCCCCCCGGGACTAGCGGGAGGAACAGATACGCAGTATTTT
cdr3_aa: CASSPPGLAGGTDTQYF

v_call: TRBV5-4
clone_size: -
d_call: -
j_call: TRBJ2-1
cdr3_nt: TGTGCCAGCAGCTTGTCGGACAGCTCCTACAATGAGCAGTTCTTC
cdr3_aa: CASSLSDSSYNEQFF

v_call: TRBV7-9
clone_size: few
d_call: -
j_call: TRBJ2-6
cdr3_nt: TGTGCCAGCAGCCGACAGTACCCTGGGGCCAACGTCCTGACTTTC
cdr3_aa: CASSRQYPGANVLTF

v_call: TRBV4-2
clone_size: -
d_call: TRBD1
j_call: TRBJ2-1
cdr3_nt: TGTGCCAGCAGCCAGGGGTGGGACAGGGTCAATGAGCAGTTCTTC
cdr3_aa: CASSQGWDRVNEQFF

v_call: TRBV5-1
clone_size: -
d_call: -
j_call: TRBJ2-3
cdr3_nt: TGCGCCAGCAGCTACGAGATTGGGGGCACAGATACGCAGTATTTT
cdr3_aa: CASSYEIGGTDTQYF

v_call: TRBV5-6
clone_size: -
d_call: -
j_call: TRBJ2-1
cdr3_nt: TGTGCCAGCAGCTTCCTACAGCTGACAGACAATGAGCAGTTCTTC
cdr3_aa: CASSFLQLTDNEQFF

v_call: TRBV5-1
clone_size: few
d_call: TRBD2
j_call: TRBJ2-1
cdr3_nt: TGCGCCAGCAGCTCAGGGAGCGGGAGGGAACGGGGGCAGTTCTTC
cdr3_aa: CASSSGSGRERGQFF

v_call: TRBV20-1
clone_size: -
d_call: TRBD2
j_call: TRBJ2-7
cdr3_nt: TGCAGTGCTGAGCCCAGCGGGAGGCTCGACGAGCAGTACTTC
cdr3_aa: CSAEPSGRLDEQYF

v_call: TRBV9
clone_size: -
d_call: TRBD1
j_call: TRBJ1-3
cdr3_nt: TGTGCCAGCAGCGTGACAGGGTTTCGGAACACCATATATTTT
cdr3_aa: CASSVTGFRNTIYF

v_call: TRBV5-6
clone_size: -
d_call: -
j_call: TRBJ1-5
cdr3_nt: TGTGCCAGCAGCTTGTTGGGGAATAGCAATCAGCCCCAGCATTTT
cdr3_aa: CASSLLGNSNQPQHF

v_call: TRBV28
clone_size: -
d_call: TRBD1
j_call: TRBJ2-7
cdr3_nt: TGTGCCAGCAGTTTAAGGGACAGCATTTTCTACGAGCAGTACTTC
cdr3_aa: CASSLRDSIFYEQYF

v_call: TRBV7-2
clone_size: many
d_call: TRBD1
j_call: TRBJ1-4
cdr3_nt: TGTGCCAGCAGCGTCAACAGGGGTGCACATGAAAAACTGTTTTTT
cdr3_aa: CASSVNRGAHEKLFF

v_call: TRBV7-9
clone_size: -
d_call: -
j_call: TRBJ2-7
cdr3_nt: TGTGCCAGCAGCTCCGGAGGCAGGGGAGGTTGGTACGAGCAGTACTTC
cdr3_aa: CASSSGGRGGWYEQYF